This passage covers 17 T cell receptor beta chains from one sample sequenced in a study of cytomegalovirus exposure and HLA in healthy donors. Measured with immunoSEQ multiplex PCR; TCRdb has only the in-frame clones, and not every one. The table shows tens of thousands of clones, with 90% to 95% occurring only once. Sequencing was carried out using PBMCs. All receptors come from a woman aged 25 to 39 in good health and CMV-seronegative.

The gene calls are TRBV5-1 and TRBJ2-4, with 9 bases fitting TRBD1. J was trimmed by 6 bases and V by 4 bases; bases with no gene match: 5. Per germline, CDR1 SGHRS and CDR2 YFSETQ. CDR3 size: 14 residues. For the CDR3, the DNA is TGCGCCAGCAGCAATACAGGGGGCGGAAACATTCAGTACTTC. Amino acids: CASSNTGGGNIQYF.

The chain has TRBV7-3 and TRBJ2-1; D possibly corresponds to TRBD2 (9 bases). This CDR3 has 19 residues. Germline V lookup: CDR1 SGHTA, CDR2 FQGTGA. The V gene lost 5 bases and the J gene lost 4 bases, with 27 bases spanning the gap. The CDR3 DNA sequence: TGTGCCAGCAGCCCAAGAGGACAGGGCGCTAGCGGGGAGTACAATGAGCAGTTCTTC. It translates to CASSPRGQGASGEYNEQFF.

This clone is labeled as medium-sized (0.01 to 0.1%). The chain is built from TRBV27 and TRBJ2-1, with D uncertain. The CDR3 covers 13 residues. With 7 bases removed from V and 10 bases from J, the gap between germline ends came to 17 bases. Per germline, CDR1 MNHEY and CDR2 SMNVEV (reference sequence). For the CDR3, the DNA is TGTGCCAGCACCCTCCCAGGCAGCACAGAGCAGTTCTTC. Translation gives CASTLPGSTEQFF.

CDR3 residues: CASSLEGAGNQPQHF. CDR3 sequence (DNA): TGTGCCAGCAGCTTGGAGGGGGCTGGCAATCAGCCCCAGCATTTT. The chain couples TRBV5-6 to TRBJ1-5; 7 bases are shared with TRBD1. V trimming: 0 bases; J trimming: 2 bases; junction bases outside the gene matches: 2. CDR3 length: 15 amino acids. The germline V gene has CDR1 SGHDT and CDR2 YYEEEE.

The CDR3: CASINHFGGDGYTF. The CDR3 region has the DNA TGTGCCAGCATCAATCACTTCGGGGGTGATGGCTACACCTTC. This chain uses TRBV7-9 with TRBJ1-2, with TRBD1 as a possible D gene (5 bases). The length of the CDR3 is 14 residues. The V gene's germline CDR1 is SEHNR and CDR2 FQNEAQ (reference sequence). Deletions cut 7 bases from V and 6 bases from J, with 18 bases between.

V and J are TRBV10-2 and TRBJ2-7; 11 bases are a match to TRBD2. CDR1 and CDR2 from the germline V gene are WSHSY and SAAADI. The V gene end was trimmed by 2 bases and the J gene end by 3 bases; junction bases not matched to a gene: 3. This CDR3 has 15 residues. The CDR3 nucleotides read TGCGCCAGCAGTGAGCTTCTAGCGGGAGGCTACGAGCAGTACTTC. It encodes CASSELLAGGYEQYF.

The chain uses TRBV21-1 and TRBJ1-2; the table gives TRBD1 as D, unverified against the DNA. TRBV21-1 is described as a pseudogene. The length of the CDR3 is 16 residues. CDR3 sequence (DNA): TGTGCCAGCTCCGGACAGGGGAGAGCGGCTAACTATGGCTACACCTTC. Amino acids: CASSGQGRAANYGYTF.

The chain combines TRBV6-5 with TRBJ2-1, with a weak D call TRBD2 (6 bases). Trimming took off 2 bases at V and 6 bases at J, with 8 bases between the two ends. The CDR3 runs to 13 residues. Germline V CDR1 and CDR2: MNHEY, SVGAGI. Here the CDR3 DNA reads TGTGCCAGCAGTTACCCGACTAGCAATGAGCAGTTCTTC. This gives the protein CASSYPTSNEQFF.

The J gene is TRBJ2-1, the V gene TRBV7-9, with a weak D call TRBD2 (6 bases). The CDR3 covers 13 residues. Per germline, CDR1 SEHNR and CDR2 FQNEAQ (reference sequence). Deletions cut 2 bases from V and 9 bases from J, with 11 bases between. In DNA, the CDR3 is TGTGCCAGCAGCTTACGACTAGTGGCTGAGCAGTTCTTC. Translating it yields CASSLRLVAEQFF.

The V and J genes are TRBV6-5 and TRBJ2-1; TRBD1 matches 8 bases. V lost 6 bases to trimming and J lost 6 bases; unmatched junction nucleotides: 10. There are 15 residues in the CDR3. Germline lookup yields CDR1 MNHEY and CDR2 SVGAGI. Here the CDR3 DNA reads TGTGCCAGCAGCGAGGACAGGGCTCCGGCCAATGAGCAGTTCTTC. Protein sequence: CASSEDRAPANEQFF.

This chain connects TRBV27 to TRBJ1-2; D perhaps matches TRBD1 (5 bases). This CDR3 spans 14 amino acids. V lost 5 bases and J lost 1, with 11 bases in between. Per germline, CDR1 MNHEY and CDR2 SMNVEV (reference sequence). The CDR3, as DNA: TGTGCCAGCAGTCGGGGACTCAATAACTATGGCTACACCTTC. This codes for CASSRGLNNYGYTF.

The chain recombines TRBV6-1 with TRBJ1-2; 7 bases align to TRBD1. The germline gives CDR1 MNHNS, CDR2 SASEGT. The trim removed 1 base at V and 2 bases at J, leaving 1 base unmatched. This CDR3 spans 14 amino acids. CDR3 sequence reads: CASSEGDRNYGYTF. The CDR3 bases are TGTGCCAGCAGTGAAGGGGACAGAAACTATGGCTACACCTTC.

This rearrangement joins TRBV5-4 to TRBJ1-3, with 9 nucleotides matching TRBD1. CDR3 length equals 13 residues. Per germline, CDR1 SGHNT and CDR2 YYREEE (reference sequence). V lost 4 bases, J lost 8 bases, and 4 bases stayed unmatched. The CDR3 nucleotides are TGTGCCAGCAGCCGGACAGGGGAACACACCATATATTTT. It specifies CASSRTGEHTIYF.

Points on this clone: One end of the junction varies from germline; a read error may be responsible. The chain employs TRBV10-3 and TRBJ1-1; D remains ambiguous. The length of the CDR3 is 18 residues. The germline CDR1 and CDR2 sequences are ENHRY and SYGVKD. In DNA, the CDR3 is TGTGCCATCAGGGAGTTGGTGGGTCCAGGATCGCGGAACACTGAAGCTTTCTTT. It specifies CAIRELVGPGSRNTEAFF.

CDR3 DNA: TGTGCCAGCAGTCCCTCACAGGGGTCGGGTTACGAGCAGTACTTC. This gives the protein CASSPSQGSGYEQYF. The V gene is TRBV6-6, the J gene TRBJ2-7; TRBD1 matches at 7 bases. The CDR3 totals 15 residues. After removal of 5 bases from V and 4 bases from J, the junction contained 11 bases not matched to a gene. CDR1 is MNHNY and CDR2 is SVGAGI in the germline V gene (reference sequence).

V is TRBV28 and J is TRBJ2-5; 7 positions match TRBD1. The J call may not be correct, given that the DNA end is closer to TRBJ2-7. The CDR3 has 14 residues. From germline, CDR1 is MDHEN and CDR2 SYDVKM. The CDR3, as DNA: TGTGCCAGCAGACTCGCCGGGACAGTAGTCGAGCAGTACTTC. Amino acids: CASRLAGTVVEQYF.

This chain joins TRBV5-1 and TRBJ1-5; TRBD1 is a possible D gene (5 bases). The germline V gene has CDR1 SGHRS and CDR2 YFSETQ. The CDR3 is made up of 16 amino acids. V lost 4 bases to trimming and J lost 0 bases, with 14 bases between them. The CDR3 nucleotides read TGCGCCAGCAGCCCCGTTGGGGGGGATAGCAATCAGCCCCAGCATTTT. Protein product: CASSPVGGDSNQPQHF.